This is a list of T cell receptor beta chains from one sample in a study of blood T cell repertoires in COVID-19. Some clones are missing from TCRdb's copy, which holds only in-frame ones; the method was immunoSEQ multiplex PCR. The sample lists around 400,000 clones, roughly 90% occurring once. Sequencing was carried out using peripheral blood. The receptor source for this set is a man aged 35 to 55 with acute or convalescent COVID-19. CDR3s include the opening cysteine and the closing phenylalanine or tryptophan. D genes are given only for firm matches. Expanded clones get a size class; other rows say once, few or many, or leave the size out.

J | size | D | V | DNA | CDR3
TRBJ2-1 | . | TRBD2 | TRBV7-9 | TGTGCCAGCAGTCGGACTAGCGGTTACAATGAGCAGTTCTTC | CASSRTSGYNEQFF
TRBJ2-3 | . | . | TRBV30 | TGTGCTTGGAGATGGGGCAGGGGAAGCACAGATACGCAGTATTTT | CAWRWGRGSTDTQYF
TRBJ1-2 | . | . | TRBV7-9 | TGTGCCAGCAGCTTGCGTAACTATGGCTACACCTTC | CASSLRNYGYTF
TRBJ2-7 | once | TRBD2 | TRBV9 | TGTGCCAGCAGCTCTGAAAGAGGGACTAGCGGGAGTAATCCCGAGCAGTACTTC | CASSSERGTSGSNPEQYF
TRBJ2-5 | . | TRBD1 | TRBV27 | TGTGCCAGCAGTCTCTCGGGACAGGGGTTAGAGACCCAGTACTTC | CASSLSGQGLETQYF
TRBJ1-4 | . | . | TRBV15 | TGTGCCACCAGCAGAGATGTGGGAGATGAAAAACTGTTTTTT | CATSRDVGDEKLFF
TRBJ2-7 | few | TRBD1 | TRBV6-1 | TGTGCCAGCAGTGAGCGGACAGGGGGTTTCGAGCAGTACTTC | CASSERTGGFEQYF
TRBJ2-1 | . | TRBD2 | TRBV27 | TGTGCCAGCAGTCCTAGCGGGAGCTCCTACAATGAGCAGTTCTTC | CASSPSGSSYNEQFF
TRBJ1-3 | . | . | TRBV20-1 | TGCAGTGCTAGTAATCCCAGGTCTGGAAACACCATATATTTT | CSASNPRSGNTIYF
TRBJ1-5 | . | . | TRBV12-3/TRBV12-4 | TGTGCCAGCAGTTTCGGACGGGGGCCCCAGCATTTT | CASSFGRGPQHF